The TCR beta chain described here comes from a study of T-cell reconstitution after alpha-beta-depleted transplantation in children. Unique molecular identifiers were incorporated during preparation of the TCRbeta library. TCRdb ran MiXCR on the PCR reads and lists one entry per CDR3 protein. The sample consists of some 500,000 distinct CDR3 sequences, about 33% of them appearing once. The CDR3 loop spans 15 amino acids. Unmatched junction bases numbered 10, after V lost 5 bases and J lost 4 bases. The source material was PBMCs from the stem cell graft donor, sampled from the stem cell graft. This TCR derives from a human donor who donated a stem cell graft to a child with aplastic anemia. The chain couples TRBV12-3 or TRBV12-4 to TRBJ1-1; 7 nucleotides match TRBD1. CDR3 sequence (DNA): TGTGCCAGCAGTCCTCCGACAGGGCTAGGCACTGAAGCTTTCTTT. It translates to CASSPPTGLGTEAFF.